These 8 T cell receptor beta chains share one sample of origin, sequenced in a study of blood T cell repertoires in COVID-19. Clones were sequenced by immunoSEQ multiplex PCR, and TCRdb holds only the in-frame ones, with some missing. The table has more than 200,000 clones, around 80% seen once. Input material: PBMCs or T cells enriched from blood (not recorded which). The receptors derive from a woman aged 40 to 55 with acute COVID-19.

The chain couples TRBV5-4 to TRBJ2-5; D possibly corresponds to TRBD2 (7 bases). The V end was cut by 2 bases, the J end by 5 bases, with 10 bases between. The CDR3 contains 13 residues. Germline V gene lookup returns CDR1 SGHNT and CDR2 YYREEE (reference sequence). The CDR3 protein is CASSFGGRETQYF. In DNA, the CDR3 is TGTGCCAGCAGCTTCGGGGGGCGTGAGACCCAGTACTTC.

This clone appeared a few times. The J gene is TRBJ1-1, the V gene TRBV7-9, with TRBD1 identical over 11 bases. Trimming cost V 5 bases and J 3 bases; bases outside gene matches: 5. Germline CDR1 is SEHNR and CDR2 is FQNEAQ (reference sequence). This CDR3 region has 15 residues. The CDR3 DNA reads TGTGCCAGCAGCCTCATGGGACAGGGGGACACTGAAGCTTTCTTT. Translation gives CASSLMGQGDTEAFF.

The chain joins TRBV19 to TRBJ2-3; 7 nucleotides match TRBD2. This CDR3 region has 16 residues. CDR1 is LNHDA and CDR2 is SQIVND in the germline V gene (reference sequence). V gave up 5 bases and J gave up 1 base; unmatched junction bases: 9. This chain's CDR3 is CASSVSGLAGTDTQYF. CDR3 nucleotides: TGTGCCAGTAGTGTATCCGGGCTAGCGGGCACAGATACGCAGTATTTT. The full variable domain, in which reference TRBV19 and TRBJ2-3 provide the parts outside the CDR3, is DGGITQSPKYLFRKEGQNVTLSCEQNLNHDAMYWYRQDPGQGLRLIYYSQIVNDFQKGDIAEGYSVSREKKESFPLTVTSAQKNPTAFYLCASSVSGLAGTDTQYFGPGTRLTVL.

J is TRBJ1-1 and V is TRBV29-1; TRBD1 aligns across 9 bases. Germline loops: CDR1 SQVTM, CDR2 ANQGSEA. CDR3 length equals 13 residues. J gave up 7 bases and V 6 bases, and 9 bases lay outside the gene matches. In DNA form, the CDR3 reads TGCAGCGTCCTGACAGGGGGTATCGGTGAAGCTTTCTTT. Translating it yields CSVLTGGIGEAFF.

This chain links TRBV19 with TRBJ2-2, with unresolved D. V lost 5 bases and J lost 1, with 11 bases in between. The CDR3 spans 15 residues. Germline V gene sequence: CDR1 LNHDA, CDR2 SQIVND (reference sequence). CDR3 residues: CASSRSSVNTGELFF. The DNA for the CDR3 is TGTGCCAGTAGTCGTTCGAGTGTGAACACCGGGGAGCTGTTTTTT.

The chain carries TRBV21-1 and TRBJ1-2. TRBV21-1 is annotated as a pseudogene. The CDR3 is 15 residues long. CDR3 residues: CASSNPPGGNYGYTF. In nucleotides, the CDR3 is TGTGCCAGCAGCAATCCGCCGGGGGGTAACTATGGCTACACCTTC.

The rearrangement uses TRBV30 and TRBJ1-5; 7 bases agree with TRBD1. With V trimmed by 2 bases and J by 2 bases, 0 bases remained unmatched. The CDR3 spans 13 residues. In germline, CDR1 is GTSNPN, CDR2 SVGIG (reference sequence). CDR3 region: CAWSQGGNQPQHF. CDR3 coding DNA: TGTGCCTGGAGTCAGGGGGGCAATCAGCCCCAGCATTTT.

The genes are TRBV25-1 and TRBJ1-2; the D gene is possibly TRBD1 (6 bases). The V gene's germline CDR1 is MGHDK and CDR2 SYGVNS. The CDR3 totals 15 residues. V was cut by 4 bases and J by 1 base, with 13 bases left in between. The CDR3 reads CASSGKTGLNYGYTF. The CDR3 DNA reads TGTGCCAGCAGTGGGAAGACAGGTCTTAACTATGGCTACACCTTC.